These 9 T cell receptor beta chains originate from one sample sequenced in a study of T cell responses to AZD1222 COVID-19 vaccine. Here immunoSEQ multiplex PCR was the method, and the copy in TCRdb shows in-frame clones only, minus some. The profile shows some 170,000 clones, around 90% of them singletons. Here the sequenced sample was peripheral blood, taken 28 days after the second AZD1222 dose. The receptors shown here come from an adult who received the AZD1222 COVID-19 vaccine.

The J gene is TRBJ1-4, the V gene TRBV2; D not certain. Germline-derived CDR1 and CDR2 are SNHLY and FYNNEI. The CDR3 spans 16 residues. Trimming stripped 2 bases from V and 1 base from J, with 11 bases between. The CDR3 protein is CASSENVGGTNEKLFF. The CDR3 nucleotides are TGTGCCAGCAGTGAAAACGTGGGTGGAACTAATGAAAAACTGTTTTTT.

V gene TRBV2 combines with J gene TRBJ1-6, with 7 positions matching TRBD1. Per germline, CDR1 SNHLY and CDR2 FYNNEI. V shed 3 bases, J shed 5 bases, and the junction held 7 bases outside the gene matches. The CDR3 contains 16 residues. The CDR3 sequence is CASSDEGTANNSPLHF. The CDR3 DNA is TGTGCCAGCAGTGACGAGGGGACAGCAAATAATTCACCCCTCCACTTT.

The chain employs TRBV10-3 and TRBJ1-6; no reliable D call. V was trimmed by 2 bases and J by 5 bases, leaving 13 bases between them. The CDR3 loop spans 16 amino acids. The germline gives CDR1 ENHRY, CDR2 SYGVKD. The CDR3 sequence is CAISERLPQDNSPLHF. The CDR3 DNA reads as TGTGCCATCAGTGAGCGTCTACCCCAGGATAATTCACCCCTCCACTTT.

The rearrangement joins TRBV5-8 to TRBJ1-5; no clear D. This CDR3 comprises 16 residues. V lost 0 bases, J lost 7 bases, and 17 bases lay in between. Germline V gene sequence: CDR1 SGHTS, CDR2 YDEGEE. CDR3 DNA sequence: TGTGCCAGCAGCTTGGAACCGCCCCCGGCGGGGCAGCCCCAGCATTTT. As protein: CASSLEPPPAGQPQHF.

The gene calls are TRBV5-1 and TRBJ2-7; a weak D match, TRBD2 (6 bases). Per germline, CDR1 SGHRS and CDR2 YFSETQ. Trimming left V 3 bases short and J 2 bases short, with 12 bases between. The length of the CDR3 is 14 residues. The CDR3 reads CASSSGLRTYEQYF. The CDR3 DNA is TGCGCCAGCAGCTCGGGACTTCGTACCTACGAGCAGTACTTC.

The chain couples TRBV29-1 to TRBJ1-1; D call uncertain. Trimming shortened V by 6 bases and J by 3 bases, and 14 bases separated the two germline ends. The germline gives CDR1 SQVTM, CDR2 ANQGSEA. The CDR3 contains 13 residues. CDR3 amino acids: CSVAFGGDTEAFF. CDR3 DNA sequence: TGCAGCGTAGCCTTCGGCGGGGACACTGAAGCTTTCTTT.

This clone was counted a few times. The CDR3: CASTSLDGEKLFF. In DNA form, the CDR3 reads TGTGCCAGTACTTCCCTAGATGGGGAAAAACTGTTTTTT. V usage is TRBV19 and J usage is TRBJ1-4; no clear D gene. The V end was cut by 7 bases, the J end by 8 bases, with 14 bases between. The CDR3 loop spans 13 amino acids. The germline CDR1 and CDR2 sequences are LNHDA and SQIVND (reference sequence).

The J gene is TRBJ1-1, the V gene TRBV19, with unresolved D. The CDR3 is 15 amino acids. The V and J ends lost 7 bases and 1 base respectively, with 16 bases between them. Germline CDR1 reads LNHDA; CDR2 reads SQIVND (reference sequence). The CDR3 nucleotides are TGTGCCAGTACGCGGCCAGAGGCCCCGAACACTGAAGCTTTCTTT. Translating it yields CASTRPEAPNTEAFF.

This clone was detected once. This chain uses TRBV4-2 with TRBJ2-7; 9 nucleotides line up with TRBD1. The CDR3 spans 14 residues. Germline trimming cut 3 bases from V and 3 bases from J; bases unmatched to any gene: 3. Germline V gene data show CDR1 as LGHNA and CDR2 as YNFKEQ. As DNA, the CDR3 is TGTGCCAGCAGCCACCGGGACAGGGACTACGAGCAGTACTTC. Protein: CASSHRDRDYEQYF.